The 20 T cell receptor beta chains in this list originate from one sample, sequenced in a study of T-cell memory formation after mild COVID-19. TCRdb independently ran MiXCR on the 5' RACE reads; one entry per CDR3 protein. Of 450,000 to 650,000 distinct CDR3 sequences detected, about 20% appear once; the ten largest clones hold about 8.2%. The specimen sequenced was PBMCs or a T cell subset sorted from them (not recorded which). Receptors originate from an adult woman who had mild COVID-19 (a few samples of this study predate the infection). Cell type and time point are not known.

The DNA for the CDR3 is TGTGCCAGCAGCGGGGATGTTGGGTCCCACTCCTACAATGAGCAGTTCTTC. Protein: CASSGDVGSHSYNEQFF. The V call is TRBV7-6, the J call TRBJ2-1; the D is unclear. From germline, CDR1 is SGHVS and CDR2 FNYEAQ. Trimming left V 5 bases short and J 0 bases short, with 17 bases between. This CDR3 region has 17 residues.

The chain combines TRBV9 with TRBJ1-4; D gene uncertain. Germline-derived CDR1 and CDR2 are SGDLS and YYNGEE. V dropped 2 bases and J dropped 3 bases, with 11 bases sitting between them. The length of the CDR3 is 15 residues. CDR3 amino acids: CASSVGTVSNEKLFF. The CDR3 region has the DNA TGTGCCAGCAGCGTCGGAACGGTCTCTAATGAAAAACTGTTTTTT.

DNA for the CDR3: TGTGCCAGCAGCTTAGATCCATCGGGGAACACTGAAGCTTTCTTT. This translates into CASSLDPSGNTEAFF. The V call is TRBV11-2, the J call TRBJ1-1; D is unresolved. This CDR3 spans 15 amino acids. Germline lookup yields CDR1 SGHAT and CDR2 FQNNGV. V was pared by 0 bases and J by 1 base, with 9 bases between. Combining the CDR3 with reference TRBV11-2 and TRBJ1-1 gives the whole variable domain EAGVAQSPRYKIIEKRQSVAFWCNPISGHATLYWYQQILGQGPKLLIQFQNNGVVDDSQLPKDRFSAERLKGVDSTLKIQPAKLEDSAVYLCASSLDPSGNTEAFFGQGTRLTVV.

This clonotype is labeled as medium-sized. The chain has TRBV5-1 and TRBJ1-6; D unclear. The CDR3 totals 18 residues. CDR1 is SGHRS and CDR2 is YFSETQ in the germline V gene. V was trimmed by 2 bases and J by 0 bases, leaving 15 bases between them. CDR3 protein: CASSFGPPRDSYNSPLHF. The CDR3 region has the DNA TGCGCCAGCAGCTTTGGTCCACCCCGAGACTCCTATAATTCACCCCTCCACTTT.

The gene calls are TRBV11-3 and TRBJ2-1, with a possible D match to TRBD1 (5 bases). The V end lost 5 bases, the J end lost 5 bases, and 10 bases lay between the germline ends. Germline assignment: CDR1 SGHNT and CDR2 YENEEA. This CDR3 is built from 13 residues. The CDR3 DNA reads TGTGCCAGCAGCCCCGACAGTCACAATGAGCAGTTCTTC. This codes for CASSPDSHNEQFF.

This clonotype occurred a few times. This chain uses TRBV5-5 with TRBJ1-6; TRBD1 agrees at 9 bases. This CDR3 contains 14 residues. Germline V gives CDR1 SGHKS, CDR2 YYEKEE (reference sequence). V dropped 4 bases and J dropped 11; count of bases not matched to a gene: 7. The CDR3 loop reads CASSLTGGEAPLHF. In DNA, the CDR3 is TGTGCCAGCAGCCTGACAGGGGGTGAGGCACCCCTCCACTTT.

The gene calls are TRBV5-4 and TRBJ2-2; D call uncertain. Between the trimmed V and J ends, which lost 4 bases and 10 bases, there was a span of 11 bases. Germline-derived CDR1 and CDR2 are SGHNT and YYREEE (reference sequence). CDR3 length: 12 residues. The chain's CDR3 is CASSPDALELFF. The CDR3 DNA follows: TGTGCCAGCAGCCCGGACGCCTTGGAGCTGTTTTTT. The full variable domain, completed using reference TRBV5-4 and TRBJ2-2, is ETGVTQSPTHLIKTRGQQVTLRCSSQSGHNTVSWYQQALGQGPQFIFQYYREEENGRGNFPPRFSGLQFPNYSSELNVNALELDDSALYLCASSPDALELFFGEGSRLTVL.

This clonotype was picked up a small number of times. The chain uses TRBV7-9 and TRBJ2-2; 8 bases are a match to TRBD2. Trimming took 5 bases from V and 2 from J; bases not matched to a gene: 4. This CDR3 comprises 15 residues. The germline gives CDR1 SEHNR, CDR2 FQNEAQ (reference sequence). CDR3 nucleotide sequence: TGTGCCAGCAGCCGGACTAGCCTAAACACCGGGGAGCTGTTTTTT. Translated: CASSRTSLNTGELFF.

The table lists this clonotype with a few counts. CDR3 DNA: TGCGCCAGCAGTTCTTCTGACAGCCCCTGGAACGAGCAGTACTTC. It encodes CASSSSDSPWNEQYF. V is TRBV5-1 and J is TRBJ2-7, with D possibly being TRBD1 (5 bases). CDR1 is SGHRS, CDR2 YFSETQ, per germline. V dropped 5 bases and J dropped 5 bases, with 20 bases sitting between them. The CDR3 runs to 15 residues.

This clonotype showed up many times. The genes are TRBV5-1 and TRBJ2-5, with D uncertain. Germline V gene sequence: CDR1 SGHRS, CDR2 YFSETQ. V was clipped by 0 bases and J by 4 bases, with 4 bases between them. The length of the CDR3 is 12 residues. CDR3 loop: CASSLVGETQYF. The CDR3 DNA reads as TGCGCCAGCAGCTTGGTGGGAGAGACCCAGTACTTC.

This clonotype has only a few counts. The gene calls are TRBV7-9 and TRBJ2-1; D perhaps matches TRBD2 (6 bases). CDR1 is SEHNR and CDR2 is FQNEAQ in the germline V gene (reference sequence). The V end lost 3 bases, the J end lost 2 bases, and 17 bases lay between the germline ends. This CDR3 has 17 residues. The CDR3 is CASSLLSSGAAYNEQFF. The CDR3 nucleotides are TGTGCCAGCAGCTTGCTGTCGTCGGGAGCGGCCTACAATGAGCAGTTCTTC.

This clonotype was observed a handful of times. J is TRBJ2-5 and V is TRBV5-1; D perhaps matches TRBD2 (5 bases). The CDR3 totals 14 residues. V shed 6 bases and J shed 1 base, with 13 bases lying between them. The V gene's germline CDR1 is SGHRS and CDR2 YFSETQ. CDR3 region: CASMVGDTQETQYF. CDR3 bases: TGCGCCAGCATGGTCGGGGATACCCAAGAGACCCAGTACTTC. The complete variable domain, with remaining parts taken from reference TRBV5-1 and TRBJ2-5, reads KAGVTQTPRYLIKTRGQQVTLSCSPISGHRSVSWYQQTPGQGLQFLFEYFSETQRNKGNFPGRFSGRQFSNSRSEMNVSTLELGDSALYLCASMVGDTQETQYFGPGTRLLVL.

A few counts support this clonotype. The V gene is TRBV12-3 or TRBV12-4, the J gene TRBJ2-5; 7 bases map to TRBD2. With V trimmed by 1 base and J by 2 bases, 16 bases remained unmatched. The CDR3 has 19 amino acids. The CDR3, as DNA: TGTGCCAGCAGTTTAGAGGCTAGCGGCAATCCTGGGGGACAAGAGACCCAGTACTTC. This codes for CASSLEASGNPGGQETQYF.

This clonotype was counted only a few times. The CDR3 bases are TGTGCCAGCAGTTACGCCGATGGCTACACCTTC. Translating it yields CASSYADGYTF. The V and J genes are TRBV6-6 and TRBJ1-2; D is unclear. Germline V gives CDR1 MNHNY, CDR2 SVGAGI (reference sequence). Trimming left V 2 bases short and J 6 bases short, with 4 bases between. The CDR3 consists of 11 residues.

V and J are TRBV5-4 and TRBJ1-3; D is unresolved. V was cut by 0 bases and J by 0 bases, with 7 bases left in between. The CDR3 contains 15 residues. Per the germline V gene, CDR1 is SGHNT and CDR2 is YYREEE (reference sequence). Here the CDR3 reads CASSLDQSSGNTIYF. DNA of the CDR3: TGTGCCAGCAGCTTGGATCAGAGCTCTGGAAACACCATATATTTT.

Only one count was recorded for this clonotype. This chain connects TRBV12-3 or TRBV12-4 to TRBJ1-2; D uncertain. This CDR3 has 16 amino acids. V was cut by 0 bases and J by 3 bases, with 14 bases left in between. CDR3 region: CASSLALTGIDYGYTF. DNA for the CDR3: TGTGCCAGCAGTTTAGCCTTGACCGGGATTGACTATGGCTACACCTTC.

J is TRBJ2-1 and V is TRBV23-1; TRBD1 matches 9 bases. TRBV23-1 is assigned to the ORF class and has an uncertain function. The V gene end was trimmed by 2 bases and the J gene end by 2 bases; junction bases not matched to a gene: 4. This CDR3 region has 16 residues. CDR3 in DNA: TGCGCCAGCAGTCAACTCGGGACAGGGCCCTACAATGAGCAGTTCTTC. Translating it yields CASSQLGTGPYNEQFF.

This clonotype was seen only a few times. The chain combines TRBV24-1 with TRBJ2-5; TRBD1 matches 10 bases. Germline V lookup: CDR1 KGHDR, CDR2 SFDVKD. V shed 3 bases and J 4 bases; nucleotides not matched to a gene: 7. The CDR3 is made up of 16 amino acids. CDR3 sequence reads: CATSDPGQGPRETQYF. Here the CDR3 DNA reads TGTGCCACCAGTGATCCGGGACAGGGGCCACGAGAGACCCAGTACTTC.

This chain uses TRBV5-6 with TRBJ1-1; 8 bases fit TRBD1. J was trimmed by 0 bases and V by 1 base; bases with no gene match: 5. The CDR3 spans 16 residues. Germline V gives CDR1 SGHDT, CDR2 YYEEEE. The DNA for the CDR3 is TGTGCCAGCAGCTTGCTCAGGGGGCGATTGAACACTGAAGCTTTCTTT. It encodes CASSLLRGRLNTEAFF. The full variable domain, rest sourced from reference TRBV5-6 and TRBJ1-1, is DAGVTQSPTHLIKTRGQQVTLRCSPKSGHDTVSWYQQALGQGPQFIFQYYEEEERQRGNFPDRFSGHQFPNYSSELNVNALLLGDSALYLCASSLLRGRLNTEAFFGQGTRLTVV.

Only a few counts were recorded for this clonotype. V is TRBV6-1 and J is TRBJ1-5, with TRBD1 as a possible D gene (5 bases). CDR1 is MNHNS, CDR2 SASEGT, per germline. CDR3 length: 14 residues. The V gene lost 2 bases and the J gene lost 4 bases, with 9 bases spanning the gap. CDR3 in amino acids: CASSEYGGNQPQHF. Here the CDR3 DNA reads TGTGCCAGCAGTGAATATGGGGGGAATCAGCCCCAGCATTTT.